This section outlines one TCR beta chain sequence together with its context. Its antigen is unknown. PCR primers comprised 60 Vbeta and 13 Jbeta primers. Profiling relied on immunoSEQ multiplex PCR, and the TCRdb table lists in-frame clones only, not all of them. Here the sample spans about 190,000 clones, 81% being singletons. The entry originates in a study of cytomegalovirus exposure and HLA in healthy donors. Study-wide points: A highly shared variant cluster was judged a likely technical artifact.

The junction had 7 bases not matched to a gene; V was cut back by 5 bases and J by 6 bases. The CDR3 length is 14 residues. Germline CDR1 and CDR2: SQVTM and ANQGSEA. Material for sequencing was PBMCs. The chain uses TRBV29-1 and TRBJ1-1, with 12 bases that match TRBD1. The sequence came from a man in his forties or fifties in good health and CMV-seronegative. The CDR3 is CSVPGQGAVAEAFF. The CDR3 DNA follows: TGCAGCGTTCCGGGACAGGGGGCGGTTGCTGAAGCTTTCTTT.